This is a list of T cell receptor beta chains from one sample in a study of cytomegalovirus exposure and HLA in healthy donors. Data came from immunoSEQ multiplex PCR; TCRdb stores just in-frame clones and leaves some out. The sample has around 120,000 clones, approximately 88% seen once. The sample comprised PBMCs. All receptors derive from a young woman in good health and CMV-seropositive. Each CDR3 is given with its conserved first and last residue. A D gene is named only where the DNA matches it firmly.

V	D	J	CDR3
TRBV30	TRBD1	TRBJ1-1	CAWRGQALVPNTEAFF
TRBV4-1	TRBD1	TRBJ1-5	CASSPYRGGQPQHF
TRBV11-2	TRBD1	TRBJ1-1	CASSHRTGGKTEAFF
TRBV14	TRBD1	TRBJ2-7	CASSQKLGQNYEQYF
TRBV5-4	TRBD2	TRBJ2-1	CASSPGTSGNHEQFF
TRBV13	.	TRBJ2-7	CASSYSHVLPYEQYF
TRBV14	.	TRBJ2-1	CASSPRAADLNEQFF
TRBV30	TRBD2	TRBJ2-7	CAWSHSGAYEQYF
TRBV4-1	TRBD2	TRBJ2-2	CASSALAGGKLTGELFF
TRBV7-9	TRBD1	TRBJ1-2	CASSFRAGGVLTYGYTF
TRBV7-2	.	TRBJ2-7	CASSLAGATYEQYF
TRBV14	.	TRBJ2-7	CASSQDLGGSEQYF
TRBV29-1	TRBD1	TRBJ2-1	CSVTTGTGAYNEQFF
TRBV30	TRBD1	TRBJ1-1	CAWSGGGTEAFF
TRBV5-1	.	TRBJ2-3	CASSLDGSAFTDTQYF